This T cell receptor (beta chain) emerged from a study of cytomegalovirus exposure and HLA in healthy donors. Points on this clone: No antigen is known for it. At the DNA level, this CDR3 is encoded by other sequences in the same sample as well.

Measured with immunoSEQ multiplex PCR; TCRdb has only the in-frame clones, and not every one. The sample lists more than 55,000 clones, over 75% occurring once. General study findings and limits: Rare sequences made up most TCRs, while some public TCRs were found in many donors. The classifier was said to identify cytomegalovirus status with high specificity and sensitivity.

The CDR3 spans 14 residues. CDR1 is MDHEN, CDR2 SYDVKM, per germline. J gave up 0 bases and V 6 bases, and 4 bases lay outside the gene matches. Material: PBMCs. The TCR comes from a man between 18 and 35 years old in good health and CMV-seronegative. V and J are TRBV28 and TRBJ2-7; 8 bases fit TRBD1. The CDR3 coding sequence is TGTGCCAGCAGGGGGACAGGAAGCTCCTACGAGCAGTACTTC. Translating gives CASRGTGSSYEQYF.